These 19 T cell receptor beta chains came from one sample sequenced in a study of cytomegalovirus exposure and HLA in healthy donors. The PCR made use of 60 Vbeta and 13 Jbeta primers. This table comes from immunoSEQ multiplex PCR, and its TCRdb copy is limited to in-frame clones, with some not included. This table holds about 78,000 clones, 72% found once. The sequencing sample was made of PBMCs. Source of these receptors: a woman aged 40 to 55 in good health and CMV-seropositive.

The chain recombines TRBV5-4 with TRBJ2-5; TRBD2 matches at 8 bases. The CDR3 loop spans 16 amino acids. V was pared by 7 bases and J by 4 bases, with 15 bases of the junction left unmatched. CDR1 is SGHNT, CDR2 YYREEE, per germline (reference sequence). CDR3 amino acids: CASFPWEAGVGETQYF. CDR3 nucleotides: TGTGCCAGCTTCCCCTGGGAAGCGGGAGTTGGAGAGACCCAGTACTTC.

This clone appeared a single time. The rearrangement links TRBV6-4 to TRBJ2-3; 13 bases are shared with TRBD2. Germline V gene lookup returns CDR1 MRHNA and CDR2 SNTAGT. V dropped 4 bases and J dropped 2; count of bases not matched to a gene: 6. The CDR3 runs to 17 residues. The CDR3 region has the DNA TGTGCCAGCAGTGCCGGGACTAGCGGGGATCCCACAGATACGCAGTATTTT. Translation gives CASSAGTSGDPTDTQYF.

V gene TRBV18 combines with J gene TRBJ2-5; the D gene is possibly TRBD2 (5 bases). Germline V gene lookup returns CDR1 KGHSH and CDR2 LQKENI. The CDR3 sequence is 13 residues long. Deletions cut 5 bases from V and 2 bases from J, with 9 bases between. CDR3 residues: CASSAGPQETQYF. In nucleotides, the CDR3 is TGTGCCAGCTCAGCGGGTCCGCAAGAGACCCAGTACTTC.

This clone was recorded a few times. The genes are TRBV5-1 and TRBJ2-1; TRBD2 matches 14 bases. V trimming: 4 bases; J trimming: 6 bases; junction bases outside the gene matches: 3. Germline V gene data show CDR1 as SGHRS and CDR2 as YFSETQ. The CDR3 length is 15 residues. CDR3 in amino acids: CASSDGTSGSNEQFF. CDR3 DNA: TGCGCCAGCAGCGACGGGACTAGCGGGAGCAATGAGCAGTTCTTC.

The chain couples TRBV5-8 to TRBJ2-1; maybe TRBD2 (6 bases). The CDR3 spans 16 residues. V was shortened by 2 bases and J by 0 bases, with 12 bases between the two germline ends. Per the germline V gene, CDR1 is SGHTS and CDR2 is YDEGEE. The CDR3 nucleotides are TGTGCCAGCAGCTTCGGGGTCGGGAGCTCCTACAATGAGCAGTTCTTC. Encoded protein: CASSFGVGSSYNEQFF.

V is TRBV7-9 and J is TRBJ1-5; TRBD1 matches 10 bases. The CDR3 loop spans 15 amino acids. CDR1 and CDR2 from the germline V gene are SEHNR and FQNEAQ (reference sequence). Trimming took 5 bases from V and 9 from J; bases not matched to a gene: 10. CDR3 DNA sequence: TGTGCCAGCAGCCCCTCCGGGACAGGGGACGGGCCCCAGCATTTT. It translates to CASSPSGTGDGPQHF. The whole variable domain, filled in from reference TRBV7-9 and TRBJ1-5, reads DTGVSQNPRHKITKRGQNVTFRCDPISEHNRLYWYRQTLGQGPEFLTYFQNEAQLEKSRLLSDRFSAERPKGSFSTLEIQRTEQGDSAMYLCASSPSGTGDGPQHFGDGTRLSIL.

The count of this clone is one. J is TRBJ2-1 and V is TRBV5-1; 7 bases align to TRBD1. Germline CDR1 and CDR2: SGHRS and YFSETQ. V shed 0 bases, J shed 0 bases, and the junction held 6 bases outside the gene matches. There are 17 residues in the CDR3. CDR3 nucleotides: TGCGCCAGCAGCTTGGACAGGGGCTACAGCTCCTACAATGAGCAGTTCTTC. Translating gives CASSLDRGYSSYNEQFF.

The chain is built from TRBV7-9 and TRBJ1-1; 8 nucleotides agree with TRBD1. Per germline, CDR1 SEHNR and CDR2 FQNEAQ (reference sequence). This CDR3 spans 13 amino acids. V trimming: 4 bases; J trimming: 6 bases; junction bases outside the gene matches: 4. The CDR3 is CASSSRTGSEAFF. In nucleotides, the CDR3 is TGTGCCAGCAGCTCCCGGACAGGGTCTGAAGCTTTCTTT.

The CDR3 sequence: CASSQGGLGDTQYF. CDR3 bases: TGCGCCAGCAGCCAGGGGGGTCTGGGAGATACGCAGTATTTT. This chain connects TRBV5-1 to TRBJ2-3; possible D gene TRBD1, 7 bases. The V gene lost 4 bases and the J gene lost 5 bases, with 14 bases spanning the gap. Germline V CDR1 and CDR2: SGHRS, YFSETQ. This CDR3 contains 14 residues.

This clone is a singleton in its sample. The CDR3 sequence: CASSKVGTGSYNEQFF. Written as DNA, the CDR3 is TGTGCCAGTAGTAAGGTCGGGACAGGGAGCTACAATGAGCAGTTCTTC. The chain recombines TRBV19 with TRBJ2-1; 9 bases are shared with TRBD1. Trimming took 4 bases from V and 3 from J; bases not matched to a gene: 7. CDR3 size: 16 residues. Germline V gives CDR1 LNHDA, CDR2 SQIVND (reference sequence).

CDR3 DNA: TGTGCCACCAGCCTCGACAGGGCTATCGGCTATGGCTACACCTTC. As protein: CATSLDRAIGYGYTF. The genes are TRBV15 and TRBJ1-2, with 7 bases matching TRBD1. Germline lookup yields CDR1 LNHNV and CDR2 YYDKDF (reference sequence). The CDR3 extends over 15 amino acids. The V gene end was trimmed by 5 bases and the J gene end by 4 bases; junction bases not matched to a gene: 10. Complete variable domain (other parts from reference TRBV15 and TRBJ1-2): DAMVIQNPRYQVTQFGKPVTLSCSQTLNHNVMYWYQQKSSQAPKLLFHYYDKDFNNEADTPDNFQSRRPNTSFCFLDIRSPGLGDTAMYLCATSLDRAIGYGYTFGSGTRLTVV.

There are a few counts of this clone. CDR3 loop: CASSFGIQGGSYEQYF. The CDR3, as DNA: TGCGCCAGCAGCTTTGGGATACAGGGTGGGTCCTACGAGCAGTACTTC. V is TRBV5-1 and J is TRBJ2-7, with D possibly TRBD1 on 6 matching bases. Trimming removed 2 bases from V and 1 base from J, with 16 bases in between. CDR1 and CDR2 from the germline V gene are SGHRS and YFSETQ. The CDR3 sequence is 16 residues long.

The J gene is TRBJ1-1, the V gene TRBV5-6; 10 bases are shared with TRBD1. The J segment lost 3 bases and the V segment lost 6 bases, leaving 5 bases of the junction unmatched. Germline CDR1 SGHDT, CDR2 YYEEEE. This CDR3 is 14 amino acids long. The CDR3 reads CASTEDRGDTEAFF. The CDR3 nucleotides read TGTGCCAGCACCGAGGACAGGGGGGACACTGAAGCTTTCTTT. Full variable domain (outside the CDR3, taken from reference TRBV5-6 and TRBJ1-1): DAGVTQSPTHLIKTRGQQVTLRCSPKSGHDTVSWYQQALGQGPQFIFQYYEEEERQRGNFPDRFSGHQFPNYSSELNVNALLLGDSALYLCASTEDRGDTEAFFGQGTRLTVV.

CDR3 DNA sequence: TGTGCCAGCTCACGGGACAGGTTGAACACTGAAGCTTTCTTT. Its protein product is CASSRDRLNTEAFF. This chain uses TRBV18 with TRBJ1-1, with TRBD1 matching over 8 bases. Germline trimming cut 4 bases from V and 0 bases from J; bases unmatched to any gene: 1. The V gene's germline CDR1 is KGHSH and CDR2 LQKENI. The CDR3 is 14 amino acids.

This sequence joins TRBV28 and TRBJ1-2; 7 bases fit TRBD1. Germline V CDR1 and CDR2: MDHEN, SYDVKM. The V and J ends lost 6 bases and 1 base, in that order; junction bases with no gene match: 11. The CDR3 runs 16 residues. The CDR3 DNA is TGTGCCAGCAGCCCCTCCCTCGGACAGGATAACTATGGCTACACCTTC. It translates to CASSPSLGQDNYGYTF.

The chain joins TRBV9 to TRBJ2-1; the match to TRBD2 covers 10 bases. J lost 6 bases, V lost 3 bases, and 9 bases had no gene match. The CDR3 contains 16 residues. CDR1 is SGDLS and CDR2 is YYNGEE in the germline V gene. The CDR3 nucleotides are TGTGCCAGCAGCGCCAGCGGGGGGGCCCTGGCCAATGAGCAGTTCTTC. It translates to CASSASGGALANEQFF.

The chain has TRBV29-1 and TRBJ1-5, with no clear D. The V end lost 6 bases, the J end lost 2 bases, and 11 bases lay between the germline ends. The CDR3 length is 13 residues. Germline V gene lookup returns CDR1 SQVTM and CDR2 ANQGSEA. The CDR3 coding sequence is TGCAGCGTGTACGAGGGCGGCAATCAGCCCCAGCATTTT. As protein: CSVYEGGNQPQHF. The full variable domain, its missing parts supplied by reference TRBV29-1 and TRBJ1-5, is SAVISQKPSRDICQRGTSLTIQCQVDSQVTMMFWYRQQPGQSLTLIATANQGSEATYESGFVIDKFPISRPNLTFSTLTVSNMSPEDSSIYLCSVYEGGNQPQHFGDGTRLSIL.

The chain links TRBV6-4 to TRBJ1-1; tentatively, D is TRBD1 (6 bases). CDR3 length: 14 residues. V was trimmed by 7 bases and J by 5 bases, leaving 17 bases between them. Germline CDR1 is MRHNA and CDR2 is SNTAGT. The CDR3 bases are TGTGCCAGCATGGGGGCGCGGGTTGGTACTGAAGCTTTCTTT. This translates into CASMGARVGTEAFF.

CDR3 region: CASSIRGTNEKLFF. CDR3 sequence (DNA): TGTGCCAGTAGTATAAGGGGAACTAATGAAAAACTGTTTTTT. This chain links TRBV19 with TRBJ1-4; D might be TRBD1 (5 bases). The germline CDR1 and CDR2 sequences are LNHDA and SQIVND (reference sequence). CDR3 size: 14 residues. The V end was cut by 2 bases, the J end by 1 base, with 5 bases between. The whole variable domain, remainder taken from reference TRBV19 and TRBJ1-4, is DGGITQSPKYLFRKEGQNVTLSCEQNLNHDAMYWYRQDPGQGLRLIYYSQIVNDFQKGDIAEGYSVSREKKESFPLTVTSAQKNPTAFYLCASSIRGTNEKLFFGSGTQLSVL.